This TCR beta chain came from a study of T-cell reconstitution after alpha-beta-depleted transplantation in children. Findings and caveats of the study: T-cell numbers and diversity one year post-transplant derived largely from freshly generated T cells. By about two months after transplant, alpha-beta T cells reportedly arose from several hundred graft clones that had expanded.

As for this clonotype: As yet, its antigen is unknown.

Unique molecular identifiers were built into the TCRbeta library. TCRdb reprocessed the PCR reads via MiXCR and lists one record per CDR3 protein. The table includes 450,000 to 600,000 distinct CDR3 sequences, roughly 10% detected once. V lost 2 bases, J lost 1 base, and 12 bases lay in between. The CDR3 runs to 16 residues. CDR1 and CDR2 from the germline V gene are SGHTA and FQGNSA. This chain connects TRBV7-2 to TRBJ1-5; D perhaps matches TRBD1 (6 bases). This sample comprised PBMCs, obtained before TCRalphabeta/CD19-depleted stem cell transplant. This TCR was recovered from a child aged 2 to 10 with inherited bone marrow failure, due to receive a stem cell transplant. The CDR3 sequence is CASSLTGGRSNQPQHF. DNA of the CDR3: TGTGCCAGCAGCTTAACCGGGGGCAGAAGCAATCAGCCCCAGCATTTT.